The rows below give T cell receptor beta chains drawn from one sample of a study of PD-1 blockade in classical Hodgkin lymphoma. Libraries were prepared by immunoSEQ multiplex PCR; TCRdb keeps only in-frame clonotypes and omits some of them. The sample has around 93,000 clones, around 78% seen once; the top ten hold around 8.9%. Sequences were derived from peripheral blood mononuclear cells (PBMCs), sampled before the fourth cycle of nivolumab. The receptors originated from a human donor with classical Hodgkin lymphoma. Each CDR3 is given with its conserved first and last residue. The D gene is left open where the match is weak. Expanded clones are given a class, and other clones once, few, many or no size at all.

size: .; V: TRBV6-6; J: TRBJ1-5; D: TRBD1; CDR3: CASSPRTGREPQHF; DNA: TGTGCCAGCAGCCCTAGGACAGGGAGGGAGCCCCAGCATTTT
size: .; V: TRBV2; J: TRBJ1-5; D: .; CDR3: CASKGEGSQPQHF; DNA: TGTGCCAGCAAGGGTGAGGGCAGCCAGCCCCAGCATTTT
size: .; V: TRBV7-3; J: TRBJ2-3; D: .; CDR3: CASSPNRAPGDTQYF; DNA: TGTGCCAGCAGCCCAAACCGGGCCCCGGGAGATACGCAGTATTTT
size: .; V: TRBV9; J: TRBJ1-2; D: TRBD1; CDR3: CASSALGQALYGYTF; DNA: TGTGCCAGCAGCGCCTTGGGACAGGCGCTTTATGGCTACACCTTC
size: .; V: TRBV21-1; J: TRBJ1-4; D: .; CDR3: CASRRKSNEKLFF; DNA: TGTGCCAGCAGACGGAAGAGTAATGAAAAACTGTTTTTT
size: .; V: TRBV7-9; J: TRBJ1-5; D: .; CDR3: CASSLGTLPWDQPQHF; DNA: TGTGCCAGCAGCCTTGGGACCCTCCCTTGGGATCAGCCCCAGCATTTT
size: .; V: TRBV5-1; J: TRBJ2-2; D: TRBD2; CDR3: CASSLDLPGLGSTGELFF; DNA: TGCGCCAGCAGCTTGGACTTACCGGGACTAGGATCTACCGGGGAGCTGTTTTTT
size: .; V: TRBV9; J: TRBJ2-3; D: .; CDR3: CASSVVAASTDTQYF; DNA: TGTGCCAGCAGCGTAGTAGCGGCTAGCACAGATACGCAGTATTTT
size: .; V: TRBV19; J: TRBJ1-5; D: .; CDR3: CASSTLPRVGQPQHF; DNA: TGTGCCAGTAGTACGCTTCCGAGAGTTGGCCAGCCCCAGCATTTT
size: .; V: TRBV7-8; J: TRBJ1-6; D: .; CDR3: CASSPLPGGGNSPLHF; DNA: TGTGCCAGCAGCCCCCTTCCCGGGGGTGGAAATTCACCCCTCCACTTT
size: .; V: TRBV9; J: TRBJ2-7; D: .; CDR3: CASSVSLVGYEQYF; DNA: TGTGCCAGCAGCGTTAGTCTAGTAGGATACGAGCAGTACTTC
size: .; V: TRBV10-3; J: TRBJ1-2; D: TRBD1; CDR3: CAISEFGQGIYGYTF; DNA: TGTGCCATCAGTGAGTTTGGACAGGGAATATATGGCTACACCTTC
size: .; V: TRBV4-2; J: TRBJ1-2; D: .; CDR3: CASRDLTGPYGYTF; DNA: TGTGCCAGCAGAGATCTCACGGGCCCTTATGGCTACACCTTC
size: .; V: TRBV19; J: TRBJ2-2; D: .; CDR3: CATRRQTGELFF; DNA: TGTGCCACCCGCCGACAAACCGGGGAGCTGTTTTTT
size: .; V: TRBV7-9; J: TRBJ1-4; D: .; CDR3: CASSLEGTFRSEKLFF; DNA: TGTGCCAGCAGCTTAGAAGGGACATTTCGGAGTGAAAAACTGTTTTTT
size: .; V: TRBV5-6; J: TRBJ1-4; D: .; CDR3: CASSLTGANEKLFF; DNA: TGTGCCAGCAGCTTGACGGGTGCTAATGAAAAACTGTTTTTT
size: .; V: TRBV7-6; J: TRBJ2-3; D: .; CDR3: CASSLGQTGTDTQYF; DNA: TGTGCCAGCAGCTTAGGGCAGACTGGCACAGATACGCAGTATTTT
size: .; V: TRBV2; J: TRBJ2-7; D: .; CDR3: CASSPSRYLRIEQYF; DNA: TGTGCCAGCAGCCCGTCGAGGTACCTAAGAATCGAGCAGTACTTC
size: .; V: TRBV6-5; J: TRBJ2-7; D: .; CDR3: CASSFRPGSYEQYF; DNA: TGTGCCAGCAGTTTCCGACCAGGCTCCTACGAGCAGTACTTC
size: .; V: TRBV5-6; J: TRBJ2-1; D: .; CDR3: CASSDRGYYNEQFF; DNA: TGTGCCAGCAGCGATAGGGGCTACTACAATGAGCAGTTCTTC
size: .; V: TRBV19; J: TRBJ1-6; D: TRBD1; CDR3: CASRGNSPLHF; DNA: TGTGCCAGCAGGGGGAATTCACCCCTCCACTTT
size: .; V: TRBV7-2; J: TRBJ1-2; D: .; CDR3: CASSVAGTTNYGYTF; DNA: TGTGCCAGCAGCGTAGCGGGGACAACTAACTATGGCTACACCTTC
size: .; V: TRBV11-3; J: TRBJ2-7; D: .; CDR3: CASSFDEGYEQYF; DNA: TGTGCCAGCAGCTTCGATGAGGGGTACGAGCAGTACTTC
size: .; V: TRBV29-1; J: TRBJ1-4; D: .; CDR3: CSVDLQGRGEKLFF; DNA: TGCAGCGTTGATTTGCAGGGCAGGGGAGAAAAACTGTTTTTT
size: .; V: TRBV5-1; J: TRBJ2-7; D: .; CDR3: CASSSGSLYEQYF; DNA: TGCGCCAGCAGCTCAGGATCCCTCTACGAGCAGTACTTC
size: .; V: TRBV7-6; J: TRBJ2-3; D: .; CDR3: CASSLEGYSLTEKVTDTQYF; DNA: TGTGCCAGCAGCTTAGAAGGGTACTCTTTAACCGAAAAGGTCACAGATACGCAGTATTTT
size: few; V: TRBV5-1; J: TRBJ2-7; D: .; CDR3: CASSVDSSSYEQYF; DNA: TGCGCCAGCAGCGTGGACAGTAGCTCCTACGAGCAGTACTTC
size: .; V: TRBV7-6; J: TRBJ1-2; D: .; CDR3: CASGDGGRGYGYTF; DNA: TGTGCCAGCGGCGATGGGGGTCGAGGGTATGGCTACACCTTC
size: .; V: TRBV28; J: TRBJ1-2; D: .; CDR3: CASSWGTDFNYGYTF; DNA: TGTGCCAGCAGTTGGGGGACCGACTTCAACTATGGCTACACCTTC
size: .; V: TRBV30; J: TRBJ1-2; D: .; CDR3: CAWSRNYGYTF; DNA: TGTGCCTGGAGTCGTAACTATGGCTACACCTTC
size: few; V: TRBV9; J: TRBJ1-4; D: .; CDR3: CASSVSGNEKLFF; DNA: TGTGCCAGCAGCGTTTCCGGGAATGAAAAACTGTTTTTT
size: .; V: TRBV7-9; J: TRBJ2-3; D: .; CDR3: CASSRLGELPNF; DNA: TGTGCCAGCAGCCGCCTGGGGGAACTTCCCAATTTT
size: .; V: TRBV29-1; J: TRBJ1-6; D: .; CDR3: CSVQISYNSPLHF; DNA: TGCAGCGTCCAGATCTCCTATAATTCACCCCTCCACTTT
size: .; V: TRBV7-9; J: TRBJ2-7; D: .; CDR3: CASSSPQGAQYF; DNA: TGTGCCAGCAGCTCCCCCCAGGGTGCGCAGTACTTC
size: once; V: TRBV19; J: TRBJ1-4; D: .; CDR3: CASRARQDPTNEKLFF; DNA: TGTGCCAGTAGAGCCCGACAGGACCCAACTAATGAAAAACTGTTTTTT